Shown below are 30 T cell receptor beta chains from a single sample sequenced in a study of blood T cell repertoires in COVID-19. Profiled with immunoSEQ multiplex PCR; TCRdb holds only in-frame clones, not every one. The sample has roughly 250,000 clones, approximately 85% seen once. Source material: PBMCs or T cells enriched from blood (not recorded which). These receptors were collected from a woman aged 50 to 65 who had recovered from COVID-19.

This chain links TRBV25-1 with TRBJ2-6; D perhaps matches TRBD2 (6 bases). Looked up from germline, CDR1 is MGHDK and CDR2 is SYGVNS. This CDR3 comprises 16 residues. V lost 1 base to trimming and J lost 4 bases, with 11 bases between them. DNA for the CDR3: TGTGCCAGCAGTGAATTGGGGGGAGCAGGGGCCAACGTCCTGACTTTC. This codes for CASSELGGAGANVLTF.

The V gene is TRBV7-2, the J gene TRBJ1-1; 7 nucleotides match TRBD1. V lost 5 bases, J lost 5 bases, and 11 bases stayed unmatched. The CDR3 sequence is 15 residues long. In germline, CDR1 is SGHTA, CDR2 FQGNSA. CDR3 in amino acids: CASSLPSGGSTEAFF. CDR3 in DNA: TGTGCCAGCAGCCTTCCCTCAGGGGGAAGTACTGAAGCTTTCTTT.

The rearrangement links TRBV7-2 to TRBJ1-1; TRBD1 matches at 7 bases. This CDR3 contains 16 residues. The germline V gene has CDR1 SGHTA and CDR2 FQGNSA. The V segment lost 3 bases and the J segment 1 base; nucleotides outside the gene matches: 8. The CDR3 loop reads CASSFRRDSQNTEAFF. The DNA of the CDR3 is TGTGCCAGCAGCTTTAGAAGGGACAGCCAGAACACTGAAGCTTTCTTT.

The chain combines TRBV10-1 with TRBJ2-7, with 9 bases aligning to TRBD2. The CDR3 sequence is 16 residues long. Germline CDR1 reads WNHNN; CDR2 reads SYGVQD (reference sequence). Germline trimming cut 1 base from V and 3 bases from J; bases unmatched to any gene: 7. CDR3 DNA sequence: TGCGCCAGCAGTGAGTATAGTAGCGGGAGTGTCTACGAGCAGTACTTC. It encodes CASSEYSSGSVYEQYF.

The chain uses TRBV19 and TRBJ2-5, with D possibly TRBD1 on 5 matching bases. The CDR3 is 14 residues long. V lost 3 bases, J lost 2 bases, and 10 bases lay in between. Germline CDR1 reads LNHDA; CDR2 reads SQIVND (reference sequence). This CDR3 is CASSIWGFQETQYF. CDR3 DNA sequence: TGTGCCAGTAGTATTTGGGGCTTTCAAGAGACCCAGTACTTC.

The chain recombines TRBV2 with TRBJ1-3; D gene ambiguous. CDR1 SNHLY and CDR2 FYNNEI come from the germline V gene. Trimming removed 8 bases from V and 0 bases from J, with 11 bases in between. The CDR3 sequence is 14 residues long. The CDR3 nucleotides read TGTGCCAGCCAAAAGGGAGGCTCTGGAAACACCATATATTTT. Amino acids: CASQKGGSGNTIYF.

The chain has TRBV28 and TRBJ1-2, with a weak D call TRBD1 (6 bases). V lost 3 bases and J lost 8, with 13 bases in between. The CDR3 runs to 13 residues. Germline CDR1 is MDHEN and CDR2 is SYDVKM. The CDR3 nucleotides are TGTGCCAGCAGTTTCCTGGACAGTCAAGGCTACACCTTC. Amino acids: CASSFLDSQGYTF.

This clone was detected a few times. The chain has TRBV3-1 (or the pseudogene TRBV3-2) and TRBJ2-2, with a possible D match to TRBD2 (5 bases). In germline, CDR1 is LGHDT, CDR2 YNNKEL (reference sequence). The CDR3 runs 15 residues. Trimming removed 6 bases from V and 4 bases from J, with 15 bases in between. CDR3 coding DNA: TGTGCCAGCAGGGATACCCTCGAGGGCACCGGGGAGCTGTTTTTT. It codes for CASRDTLEGTGELFF.

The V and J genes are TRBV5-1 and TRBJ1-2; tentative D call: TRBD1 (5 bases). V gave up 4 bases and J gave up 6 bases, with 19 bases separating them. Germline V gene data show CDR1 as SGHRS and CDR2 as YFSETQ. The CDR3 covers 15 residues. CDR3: CASSPSDTQTDGYTF. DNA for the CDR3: TGCGCCAGCAGCCCCTCAGATACGCAGACAGATGGCTACACCTTC.

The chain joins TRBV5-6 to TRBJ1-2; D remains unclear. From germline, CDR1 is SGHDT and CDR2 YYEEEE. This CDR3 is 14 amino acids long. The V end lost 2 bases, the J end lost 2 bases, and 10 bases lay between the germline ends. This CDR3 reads CASSLVSENYGYTF. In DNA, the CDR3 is TGTGCCAGCAGCTTAGTGTCAGAAAACTATGGCTACACCTTC.

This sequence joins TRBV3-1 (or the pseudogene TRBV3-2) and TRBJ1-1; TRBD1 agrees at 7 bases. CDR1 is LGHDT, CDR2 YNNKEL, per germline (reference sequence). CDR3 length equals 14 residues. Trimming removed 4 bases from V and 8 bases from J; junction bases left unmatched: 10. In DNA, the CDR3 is TGTGCCAGCAGCCGATCCGAGGGGGCGCGAGAAGCTTTCTTT. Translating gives CASSRSEGAREAFF.

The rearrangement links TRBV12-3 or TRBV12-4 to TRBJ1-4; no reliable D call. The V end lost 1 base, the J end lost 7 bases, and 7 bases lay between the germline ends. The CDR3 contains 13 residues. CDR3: CASSLDLSEKLFF. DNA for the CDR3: TGTGCCAGCAGTTTAGATCTGAGTGAAAAACTGTTTTTT.

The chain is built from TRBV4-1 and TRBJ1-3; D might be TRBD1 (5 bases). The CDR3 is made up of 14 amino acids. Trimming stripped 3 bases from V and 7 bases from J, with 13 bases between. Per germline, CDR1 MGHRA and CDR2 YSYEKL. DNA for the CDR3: TGCGCCAGCAGCCAGGGGGACTCGCCTAACACCATATATTTT. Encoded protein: CASSQGDSPNTIYF.

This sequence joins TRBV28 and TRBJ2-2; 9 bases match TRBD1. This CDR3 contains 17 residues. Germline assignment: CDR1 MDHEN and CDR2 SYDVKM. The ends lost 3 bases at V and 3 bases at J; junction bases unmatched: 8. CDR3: CASSFPGGTGYTGELFF. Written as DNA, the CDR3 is TGTGCCAGCAGTTTCCCTGGAGGGACAGGGTACACCGGGGAGCTGTTTTTT.

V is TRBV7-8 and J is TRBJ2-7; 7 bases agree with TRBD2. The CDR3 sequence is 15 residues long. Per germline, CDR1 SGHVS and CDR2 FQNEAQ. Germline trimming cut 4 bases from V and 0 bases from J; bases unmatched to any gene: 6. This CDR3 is CASSSTSAGSYEQYF. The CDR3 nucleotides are TGTGCCAGCAGCTCCACTAGCGCCGGCTCCTACGAGCAGTACTTC.

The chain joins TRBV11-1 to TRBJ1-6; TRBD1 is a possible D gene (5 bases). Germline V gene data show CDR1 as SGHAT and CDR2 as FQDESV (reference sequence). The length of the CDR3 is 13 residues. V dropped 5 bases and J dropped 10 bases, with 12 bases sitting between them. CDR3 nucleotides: TGTGCCAGCAGCCGACTCGGGGGATCACCCCTCCACTTT. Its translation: CASSRLGGSPLHF.

CDR3 coding DNA: TGTGCCAGCAGCTCCCCGGGGGGATCGAACACTGAAGCTTTCTTT. Residues: CASSSPGGSNTEAFF. This chain links TRBV7-9 with TRBJ1-1; D might be TRBD1 (5 bases). Germline CDR1 reads SEHNR; CDR2 reads FQNEAQ (reference sequence). The CDR3 is made up of 15 amino acids. V lost 4 bases and J lost 1, with 13 bases in between. The variable domain in full, completed from reference TRBV7-9 and TRBJ1-1, reads DTGVSQNPRHKITKRGQNVTFRCDPISEHNRLYWYRQTLGQGPEFLTYFQNEAQLEKSRLLSDRFSAERPKGSFSTLEIQRTEQGDSAMYLCASSSPGGSNTEAFFGQGTRLTVV.

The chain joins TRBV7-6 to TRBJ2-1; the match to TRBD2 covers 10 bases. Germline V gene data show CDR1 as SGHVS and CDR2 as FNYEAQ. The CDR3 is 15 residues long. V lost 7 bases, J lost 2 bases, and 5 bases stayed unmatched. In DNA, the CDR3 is TGTGCCAGCACCCCCCTAGCGGGAGCCTACAATGAGCAGTTCTTC. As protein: CASTPLAGAYNEQFF.

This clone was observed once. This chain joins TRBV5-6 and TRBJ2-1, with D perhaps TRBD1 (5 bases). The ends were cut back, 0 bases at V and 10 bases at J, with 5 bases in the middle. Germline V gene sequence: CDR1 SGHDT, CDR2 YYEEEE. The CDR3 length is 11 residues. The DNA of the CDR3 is TGTGCCAGCAGCTTGGACAGGGAGCAGTTCTTC. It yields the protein CASSLDREQFF.

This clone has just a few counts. In nucleotides, the CDR3 is TGCAGCGTTGGAGGACTAGCTAGGGGAAGTACAGATACGCAGTATTTT. This gives the protein CSVGGLARGSTDTQYF. The rearrangement uses TRBV29-1 and TRBJ2-3; the match to TRBD2 covers 8 bases. The germline gives CDR1 SQVTM, CDR2 ANQGSEA. The trim removed 4 bases at V and 3 bases at J, leaving 12 bases unmatched. The CDR3 runs to 16 residues.

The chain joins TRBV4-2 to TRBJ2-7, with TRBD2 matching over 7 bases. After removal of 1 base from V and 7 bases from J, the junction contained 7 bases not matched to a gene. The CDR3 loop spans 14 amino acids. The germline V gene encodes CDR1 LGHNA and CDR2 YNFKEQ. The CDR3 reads CASSQVAGVEEQYF. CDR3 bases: TGTGCCAGCAGCCAAGTTGCGGGAGTCGAAGAGCAGTACTTC.

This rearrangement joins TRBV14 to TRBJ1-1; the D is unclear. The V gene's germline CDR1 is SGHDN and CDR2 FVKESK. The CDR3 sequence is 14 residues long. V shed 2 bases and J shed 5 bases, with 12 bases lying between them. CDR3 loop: CASSQLVPGTEAFF. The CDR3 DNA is TGTGCCAGCAGCCAACTCGTTCCGGGGACTGAAGCTTTCTTT.

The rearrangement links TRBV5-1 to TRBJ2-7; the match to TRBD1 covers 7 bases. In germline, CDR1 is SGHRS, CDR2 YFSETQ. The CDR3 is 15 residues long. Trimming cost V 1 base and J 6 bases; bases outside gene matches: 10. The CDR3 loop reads CASSLWDSRTGEQYF. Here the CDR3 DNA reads TGCGCCAGCAGCTTGTGGGACAGCCGAACGGGCGAGCAGTACTTC.

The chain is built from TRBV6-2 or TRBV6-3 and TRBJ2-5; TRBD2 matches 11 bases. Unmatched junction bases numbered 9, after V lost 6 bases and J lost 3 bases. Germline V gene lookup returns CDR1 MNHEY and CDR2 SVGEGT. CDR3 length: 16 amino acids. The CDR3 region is CASSSPGLAAKETQYF. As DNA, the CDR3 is TGTGCCAGCAGCTCTCCGGGACTAGCGGCCAAAGAGACCCAGTACTTC.

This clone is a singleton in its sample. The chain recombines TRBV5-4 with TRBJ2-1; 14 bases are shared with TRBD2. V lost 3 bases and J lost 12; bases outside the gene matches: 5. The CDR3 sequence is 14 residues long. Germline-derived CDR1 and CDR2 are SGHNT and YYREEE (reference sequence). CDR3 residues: CASSSGLAGGGQFF. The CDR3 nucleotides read TGTGCCAGCAGCTCCGGACTAGCGGGAGGCGGGCAGTTCTTC.

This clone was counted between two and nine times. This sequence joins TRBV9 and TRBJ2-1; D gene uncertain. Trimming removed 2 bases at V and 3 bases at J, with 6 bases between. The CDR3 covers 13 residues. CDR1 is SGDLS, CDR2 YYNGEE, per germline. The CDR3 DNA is TGTGCCAGCAGCGTCGAGGTCTACAATGAGCAGTTCTTC. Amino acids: CASSVEVYNEQFF.

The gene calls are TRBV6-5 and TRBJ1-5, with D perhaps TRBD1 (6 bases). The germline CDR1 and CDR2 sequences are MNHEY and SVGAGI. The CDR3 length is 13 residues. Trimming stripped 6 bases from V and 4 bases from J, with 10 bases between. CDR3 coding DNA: TGTGCCAGCAGCTTGGGGGCTAATCAGCCCCAGCATTTT. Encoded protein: CASSLGANQPQHF.

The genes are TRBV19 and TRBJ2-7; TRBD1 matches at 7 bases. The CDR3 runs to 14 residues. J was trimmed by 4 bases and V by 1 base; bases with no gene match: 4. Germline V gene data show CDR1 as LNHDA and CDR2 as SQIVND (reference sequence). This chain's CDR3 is CASSIGDSLYEQYF. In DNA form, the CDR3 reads TGTGCCAGTAGTATAGGGGACAGTCTATACGAGCAGTACTTC.

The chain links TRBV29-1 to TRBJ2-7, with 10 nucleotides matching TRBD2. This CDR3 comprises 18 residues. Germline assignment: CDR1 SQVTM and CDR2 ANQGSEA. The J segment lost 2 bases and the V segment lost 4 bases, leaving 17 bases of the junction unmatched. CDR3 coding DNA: TGCAGCGTTGGGGGGGCTAGCGGGAGTTGGGCTGGGGCCTACGAGCAGTACTTC. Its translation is CSVGGASGSWAGAYEQYF.

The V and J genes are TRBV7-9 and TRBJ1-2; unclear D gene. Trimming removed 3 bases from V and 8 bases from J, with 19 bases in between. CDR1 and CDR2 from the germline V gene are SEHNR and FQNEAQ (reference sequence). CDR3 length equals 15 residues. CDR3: CASSFSLPELEGYTF. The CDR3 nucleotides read TGTGCCAGCAGCTTCTCCCTTCCAGAACTGGAGGGCTACACCTTC.